This is a list of T cell receptor beta chains from one sample in a study of CD8+ T cells in alopecia areata. The protocol was immunoSEQ multiplex PCR, while the TCRdb copy is restricted to in-frame clones and leaves out a portion. The sample consists of approximately 210,000 clones, about three fifths of them appearing once. This specimen was CD4+ T cells sorted from blood, taken at week 24, from a patient treated with tofacitinib. These receptors originate from a human donor with alopecia areata. The CDR3 runs from the conserved cysteine through the conserved F or W. Each record gives: CDR3 protein, V gene, J gene.

CASSAGIVYEQYF,TRBV11-1,TRBJ2-7
CAGSLSGQGDYEQYF,TRBV7-2,TRBJ2-7
CSVDGAGHRTGWTEAFF,TRBV29-1,TRBJ1-1
CASSTGQGMDYGYTF,TRBV7-2,TRBJ1-2
CASGLVQGRNSPLHF,TRBV12-5,TRBJ1-6
CATSSRLREKLFF,TRBV15,TRBJ1-4
CASSLNLLWTGDGELFF,TRBV7-8,TRBJ2-2
CASSLRGLAADTQYF,TRBV5-1,TRBJ2-3
CASSLEALMNTEAFF,TRBV11-2,TRBJ1-1
CSVETSGANVLTF,TRBV29-1,TRBJ2-6
CAWSVLYEAFF,TRBV30,TRBJ1-1
CAWSSGRGNEKLFF,TRBV30,TRBJ1-4
CASSRDREGYEQYF,TRBV2,TRBJ2-7
CAIAGGVENYGYTF,TRBV10-3,TRBJ1-2
CAWSGQDNQPQHF,TRBV30,TRBJ1-5
CASSRYLAGGETQYF,TRBV5-6,TRBJ2-5
CAIGSSGANVLTF,TRBV7-7,TRBJ2-6
CASSQDVPGQGTGYNSPLHF,TRBV4-3,TRBJ1-6
CASSLVSGSPNEKLFF,TRBV7-2,TRBJ1-4
CATNTRLGTEAFF,TRBV27,TRBJ1-1
CASSSLAVPYGYTF,TRBV4-3,TRBJ1-2
CATKGRIVGEQYF,TRBV2,TRBJ2-7
CASSLDTGLTYGYTF,TRBV7-6,TRBJ1-2
CSAGQANQPQHF,TRBV29-1,TRBJ1-5
CASSLSLDGPYGYTF,TRBV27,TRBJ1-2
CASSDSLRGGYTF,TRBV9,TRBJ1-2